The 17 T cell receptor beta chains in this list originate from one sample, sequenced in a study of T-cell memory formation after mild COVID-19. In TCRdb, the 5' RACE reads were re-called with MiXCR into one record per CDR3 protein. This sample carries 110,000 to 150,000 distinct CDR3 sequences, less than 25% of them seen once, and the ten largest clones take around 22%. Material for sequencing was PBMCs or a T cell subset sorted from them (not recorded which). These TCRs come from an adult woman who had mild COVID-19 (a few samples of this study predate the infection). Cell type and time point are not known.

The chain recombines TRBV6-2 or TRBV6-3 with TRBJ2-1; 14 bases align to TRBD2. CDR3 size: 15 residues. Germline lookup yields CDR1 MNHEY and CDR2 SVGEGT. V shed 4 bases, J shed 8 bases, and the junction held 4 bases outside the gene matches. CDR3 nucleotides: TGTGCCAGCAGTTCTCCGGGACTAGCGGGAGATGAGCAGTTCTTC. Its protein is CASSSPGLAGDEQFF.

The chain is built from TRBV27 and TRBJ1-2, with D possibly TRBD1 on 5 matching bases. In germline, CDR1 is MNHEY, CDR2 SMNVEV (reference sequence). The CDR3 sequence is 12 residues long. The ends were cut back, 6 bases at V and 4 bases at J, with 9 bases in the middle. CDR3 nucleotides: TGTGCCAGCAGATGGGGGACCTATGGCTACACCTTC. Translated: CASRWGTYGYTF.

This rearrangement joins TRBV18 to TRBJ2-5, with 7 bases identical to TRBD2. Trimming at V came to 5 bases and at J to 6 bases, leaving 12 bases not matched to a gene. This CDR3 has 15 amino acids. Germline assignment: CDR1 KGHSH and CDR2 LQKENI. The CDR3 coding sequence is TGTGCCAGCTCAGATACGGGACTAACTTGGAAGACCCAGTACTTC. Translated: CASSDTGLTWKTQYF.

This chain uses TRBV12-3 or TRBV12-4 with TRBJ2-1; D gene ambiguous. V was pared by 7 bases and J by 7 bases, with 17 bases between. The CDR3 extends over 14 amino acids. CDR3 residues: CASILGSGPNEQFF. In nucleotides, the CDR3 is TGTGCCAGCATCTTGGGGTCGGGTCCGAATGAGCAGTTCTTC.

The chain recombines TRBV29-1 with TRBJ2-1; D may correspond to TRBD1 or TRBD2 (5 bases each). From germline, CDR1 is SQVTM and CDR2 ANQGSEA. Trimming cost V 2 bases and J 6 bases, with 17 bases left between them. The CDR3 has 15 residues. The CDR3 protein is CSVESRDLVVNEQFF. Here the CDR3 DNA reads TGCAGCGTTGAATCTAGGGACCTGGTAGTCAATGAGCAGTTCTTC.

V usage is TRBV20-1 and J usage is TRBJ2-7; tentative D call: TRBD1 (7 bases). V lost 3 bases and J lost 5, with 20 bases in between. Germline CDR1 and CDR2: DFQATT and SNEGSKA (reference sequence). The CDR3 sequence is 15 residues long. This CDR3 reads CSARSAQGGIHEQYF. Written as DNA, the CDR3 is TGCAGTGCTAGGAGCGCGCAGGGGGGAATCCACGAGCAGTACTTC.

This clonotype was seen many times. V gene TRBV7-9 combines with J gene TRBJ2-3, with TRBD1 identical over 8 bases. V gave up 0 bases and J gave up 1 base; unmatched junction bases: 3. This CDR3 spans 16 amino acids. Looked up from germline, CDR1 is SEHNR and CDR2 is FQNEAQ (reference sequence). The chain's CDR3 is CASSLARTGRTDTQYF. The CDR3 bases are TGTGCCAGCAGCTTAGCCCGGACAGGGCGCACAGATACGCAGTATTTT.

The chain is built from TRBV4-2 and TRBJ2-3; 11 bases are a match to TRBD2. The ends lost 2 bases at V and 0 bases at J; junction bases unmatched: 7. This CDR3 is 18 amino acids long. From germline, CDR1 is LGHNA and CDR2 YNFKEQ. The CDR3 loop reads CASSQSLLAGGSTDTQYF. The CDR3 DNA is TGTGCCAGCAGCCAATCTCTGCTAGCGGGGGGCAGCACAGATACGCAGTATTTT.

The V call is TRBV7-8, the J call TRBJ2-3, with 8 bases lining up with TRBD2. Germline-derived CDR1 and CDR2 are SGHVS and FQNEAQ. J gave up 5 bases and V 2 bases, and 6 bases lay outside the gene matches. This CDR3 region has 15 residues. CDR3 coding DNA: TGTGCCAGCAGCTTAATAGCGGGGATGGGAGATACGCAGTATTTT. Translated, it gives CASSLIAGMGDTQYF.

The gene calls are TRBV20-1 and TRBJ2-3; D not certain. This CDR3 has 12 amino acids. Trimming took off 6 bases at V and 5 bases at J, with 12 bases between the two ends. CDR1 and CDR2 (germline): DFQATT, SNEGSKA (reference sequence). CDR3 in amino acids: CSALSRRDTQYF. As DNA, the CDR3 is TGCAGTGCCCTTTCCAGAAGAGATACGCAGTATTTT.

This clonotype has only a few counts. This chain connects TRBV24-1 to TRBJ2-5; 8 nucleotides agree with TRBD1. The germline V gene has CDR1 KGHDR and CDR2 SFDVKD. Trimming at V came to 2 bases and at J to 4 bases, leaving 5 bases not matched to a gene. This CDR3 is 15 amino acids long. The CDR3 nucleotides are TGTGCCACCAGTGATTGGACAGGGTTCGTAGAGACCCAGTACTTC. It translates to CATSDWTGFVETQYF.

This clonotype was observed a handful of times. The chain joins TRBV27 to TRBJ2-1, with 10 nucleotides matching TRBD1. V lost 6 bases, J lost 3 bases, and 11 bases stayed unmatched. The CDR3 covers 17 residues. Germline V lookup: CDR1 MNHEY, CDR2 SMNVEV (reference sequence). The CDR3 loop is CASRLGTGAILYNEQFF. CDR3 DNA sequence: TGTGCCAGCAGACTAGGGACAGGGGCGATCCTCTACAATGAGCAGTTCTTC.

V usage is TRBV11-3 and J usage is TRBJ2-1; the match to TRBD2 covers 13 bases. The junction had 8 bases not matched to a gene; V was cut back by 5 bases and J by 10 bases. The CDR3 is made up of 15 amino acids. The germline gives CDR1 SGHNT, CDR2 YENEEA. The CDR3 reads CASSPRTSGSREQFF. In nucleotides, the CDR3 is TGTGCCAGCAGCCCACGGACTAGCGGGAGTAGGGAGCAGTTCTTC.

This clonotype showed up just a few times. The chain employs TRBV3-1 and TRBJ2-1; 8 bases align to TRBD1. J gave up 7 bases and V 5 bases, and 7 bases lay outside the gene matches. From germline, CDR1 is LGHDT and CDR2 YNNKEL (reference sequence). CDR3 size: 14 residues. The CDR3 region is CASSTRTGNNEQFF. CDR3 nucleotide sequence: TGTGCCAGCAGCACCCGGACAGGGAATAATGAGCAGTTCTTC.

The J gene is TRBJ2-2, the V gene TRBV4-3, with 7 nucleotides matching TRBD2. This CDR3 is built from 17 residues. The V and J ends lost 5 bases and 4 bases, in that order; junction bases with no gene match: 13. Germline V lookup: CDR1 LGHNA, CDR2 YSLEER. CDR3 sequence: CASSGAAGDWFTGELFF. CDR3 DNA sequence: TGCGCCAGCAGCGGCGCTGCGGGAGACTGGTTCACCGGGGAGCTGTTTTTT.

The gene calls are TRBV5-8 and TRBJ2-7; TRBD1 matches at 10 bases. J gave up 4 bases and V 4 bases, and 11 bases lay outside the gene matches. The CDR3 covers 16 residues. Germline V gene lookup returns CDR1 SGHTS and CDR2 YDEGEE. Here the CDR3 DNA reads TGTGCCAGCAGCCCAGGACAGACAGGGGGCGAATACGAGCAGTACTTC. Translated: CASSPGQTGGEYEQYF.

This clonotype showed up just a few times. This rearrangement joins TRBV24-1 to TRBJ2-1; 11 bases line up with TRBD2. Trimming at V came to 3 bases and at J to 11 bases, leaving 8 bases not matched to a gene. Germline V gives CDR1 KGHDR, CDR2 SFDVKD. The CDR3 is 15 amino acids. The CDR3 region has the DNA TGTGCCACCAGTGATCTGGCAGGACTAGCGGGTCAGCAGTTCTTC. It translates to CATSDLAGLAGQQFF.